This is a list of T cell receptor beta chains from one sample in a study of blood T cell repertoires in COVID-19. Here immunoSEQ multiplex PCR was the method, and the copy in TCRdb shows in-frame clones only, minus some. Here the sample spans around 120,000 clones, 78% being singletons. Sequenced sample: peripheral blood. Receptor source: a man in his 70s with acute or convalescent COVID-19. Each CDR3 is given with its conserved first and last residue. D genes are given only for firm matches. Not all rows give a size; the values are once, few, many and, for expanded clones, a class.

v_gene	d_gene	abundance	j_gene	CDR3aa
TRBV11-3	-	-	TRBJ2-5	CASSPDGAQGETQYF
TRBV9	-	few	TRBJ1-3	CASSVQGPAGNTIYF
TRBV5-4	-	-	TRBJ1-4	CASSPTESNEKLFF
TRBV25-1	TRBD1	-	TRBJ1-1	CARQGGNTEAFF
TRBV6-1	-	-	TRBJ2-4	CASSEAMGMRVGHIQYF
TRBV7-3	-	-	TRBJ1-1	CANAGLDTEAFF
TRBV5-5	-	-	TRBJ2-2	CASSPGLLNTGELFF
TRBV19	-	-	TRBJ1-5	CASSSQGGYQPQHF
TRBV15	TRBD2	-	TRBJ2-7	CATSRDKLAGAYEQYF
TRBV4-1	-	-	TRBJ1-5	CASSQDRVFQPQHF
TRBV29-1	-	-	TRBJ2-1	CSVEAGQYNEQFF
TRBV18	TRBD1	-	TRBJ1-5	CASSLAGGADQPQHF
TRBV7-3	-	-	TRBJ2-3	CASSFTLTDTQYF
TRBV7-2	TRBD2	-	TRBJ2-3	CASSLDTLAGGTDTQYF
TRBV28	-	-	TRBJ2-4	CASSTKGYRADIQYF
TRBV18	-	-	TRBJ2-3	CASSTLTGFSDTQYF
TRBV2	TRBD1	once	TRBJ1-1	CASSGQGQNTEAFF
TRBV21-1	-	few	TRBJ1-5	CASTRTISNQPQHF
TRBV19	TRBD1	-	TRBJ2-7	CASSDRGREQYF
TRBV10-3	-	-	TRBJ1-2	CAISSDGVSYGYTF
TRBV7-2	TRBD1	-	TRBJ2-1	CASSPGQASYNEQFF
TRBV11-1	-	few	TRBJ2-2	CASSLFRGNTGELFF
TRBV24-1	-	-	TRBJ1-5	CAPKTQTDNQPQHF
TRBV4-3	TRBD1	-	TRBJ1-2	CATSPSTGRYDGYTF
TRBV7-2	-	-	TRBJ1-1	CASSPQTGLNTEAFF
TRBV6-4	-	once	TRBJ2-1	CASSQEFTGINEQFF
TRBV27	TRBD1	-	TRBJ2-2	CASSLGQGGTGELFF
TRBV30	TRBD1	few	TRBJ1-1	CAWSVWGTEDTEAFF
TRBV7-3	TRBD1	-	TRBJ2-1	CASGTGTVQFF
TRBV7-2	-	-	TRBJ2-7	CASSYSFAYEQYF
TRBV5-4	TRBD1	-	TRBJ1-1	CASSSYDRDTEAFF
TRBV15	-	many	TRBJ1-6	CATSRVAIRGSPLHF
TRBV5-1	-	-	TRBJ2-5	CASSLPQGTAQETQYF
TRBV9	TRBD1	once	TRBJ1-1	CASSSDRVTEAFF
TRBV9	-	few	TRBJ1-4	CASSATGRNEKLFF
TRBV20-1	-	-	TRBJ1-1	CSASRLYLGDTEAFF
TRBV6-2/TRBV6-3	TRBD1	-	TRBJ2-7	CASSYGGDRTYEQYF
TRBV19	-	once	TRBJ1-3	CASSIATRSGNTIYF
TRBV6-2/TRBV6-3	-	-	TRBJ2-7	CASSYPGLQQYF
TRBV14	-	once	TRBJ1-2	CASSQDGGYTF
TRBV6-1	-	-	TRBJ1-6	CASSELGRDNSPLHF
TRBV7-6	TRBD1	-	TRBJ1-4	CASSLRTGGREKLFF
TRBV9	TRBD2	-	TRBJ2-5	CASSLTWGGETQYF
TRBV3-1/TRBV3-2	-	-	TRBJ1-1	CASSQIEGRTEAFF
TRBV9	-	-	TRBJ2-7	CASSVEAHDYEQYF
TRBV24-1	TRBD1	-	TRBJ1-1	CATSDPPTGDAFF
TRBV6-5	TRBD1	-	TRBJ2-7	CASRRQGGHEQYF
TRBV18	-	-	TRBJ1-1	CASSLGGRRGPDEAFF
TRBV9	TRBD2	-	TRBJ2-5	CASSVGASGGVPLHF
TRBV5-5	TRBD1	few	TRBJ1-5	CASSRDRVNQPQHF
TRBV27	TRBD1	medium-sized	TRBJ1-2	CASGTDTYGYTF
TRBV6-2/TRBV6-3	TRBD2	-	TRBJ2-1	CASSRSGGAYNEQFF
TRBV7-2	-	-	TRBJ2-5	CASSLTSHGTQYF
TRBV19	-	-	TRBJ1-2	CASSPGRGAQIDYGYTF
TRBV7-2	TRBD1	-	TRBJ1-1	CAGGQGRGTEAFF
TRBV28	-	-	TRBJ1-2	CASRSPAFGYGYTF
TRBV3-1/TRBV3-2	TRBD1	-	TRBJ1-2	CASSSRDRGFFGYTF
TRBV5-1	TRBD1	-	TRBJ2-2	CASSLGQGVTGELFF
TRBV7-9	-	once	TRBJ2-2	CASSFQPGAGELFF